This T cell receptor (beta chain) was observed in a study of human T cells and chemical hapten exposure. MiXCR, run by TCRdb on the RACE reads, gives a single entry per CDR3 protein. The sample includes around 40,000 distinct CDR3 sequences, over 9.5% of them seen just once. This CDR3 contains 16 residues. Trimming pared 7 bases from V and 4 bases from J, leaving 19 bases between. Germline loops: CDR1 MNHEY, CDR2 SMNVEV (reference sequence). Time point indicated: patch test 3, about 24 weeks after DPC sensitization. Treatment: therapeutic diphenylcyclopropenone sensitization with weekly scalp DPC. It was unfractionated whole blood from which total RNA was extracted. This clonotype has a count of ten or more.

The rearrangement uses TRBV27 and TRBJ2-2; D is uncertain. The material was whole blood, obtained in connection with sensitization to the hapten diphenylcyclopropenone (DPC). The sequence was collected from a woman in her forties with alopecia areata. Some clones in this sample may be carry-over from other donors' samples. The CDR3 reads CASKSGSNRITGELFF. The CDR3 region has the DNA TGTGCCAGCAAGAGTGGAAGCAACCGAATCACCGGGGAGCTGTTTTTT.